This TCR beta chain was identified during a study of cytomegalovirus exposure and HLA in healthy donors. Study summary: The study placed approximately 81% of its approximately 430 genotyped donors in the Caucasian-associated ancestry cluster. General study findings and limits: Among TCR beta chains of equal frequency, HLA-associated ones were more clonally expanded in a later analysis. A prior analysis recorded that most TCR beta V segments were productive about 90% or about 30% of the time.

Donors were nominally healthy when sampled, though unrecorded immune exposures were likely. PCR amplification relied on 60 Vbeta primers (plus 13 Jbeta primers). This table comes from immunoSEQ multiplex PCR, and its TCRdb copy is limited to in-frame clones, with some not included. The sample yields roughly 200,000 clones, roughly 80% seen once. CDR1 and CDR2 (germline): SEHNR, FQNEAQ (reference sequence). The CDR3 is made up of 13 amino acids. Trimming removed 2 bases at V and 3 bases at J, with 7 bases between. A word on this clone: As yet, its antigen is unknown.

The sequence derives from a woman younger than 35 in good health and CMV-seronegative. The genes are TRBV7-9 and TRBJ1-2; D is uncertain. Sequences were obtained from PBMCs. The DNA of the CDR3 is TGTGCCAGCAGCTTAATTGAGTACTATGGCTACACCTTC. Translated: CASSLIEYYGYTF.